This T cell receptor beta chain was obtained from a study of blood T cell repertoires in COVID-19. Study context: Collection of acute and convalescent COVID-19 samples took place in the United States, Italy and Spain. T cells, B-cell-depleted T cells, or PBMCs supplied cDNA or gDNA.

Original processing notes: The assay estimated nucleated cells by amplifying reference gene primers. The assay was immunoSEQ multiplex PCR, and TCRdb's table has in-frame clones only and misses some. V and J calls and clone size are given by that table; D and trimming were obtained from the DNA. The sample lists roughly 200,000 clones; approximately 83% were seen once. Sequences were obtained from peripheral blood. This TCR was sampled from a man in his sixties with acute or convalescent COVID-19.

The CDR3, as DNA: TGCGCCAGCAGCCAAGAAAGGGGCGGGGGCATCGGTGAAGCTTTCTTT. It codes for CASSQERGGGIGEAFF. The V gene is TRBV4-1, the J gene TRBJ1-1, with D perhaps matching TRBD1 (6 bases). V was cut by 0 bases and J by 7 bases, with 18 bases left in between. This CDR3 spans 16 amino acids. Germline CDR1 is MGHRA and CDR2 is YSYEKL.